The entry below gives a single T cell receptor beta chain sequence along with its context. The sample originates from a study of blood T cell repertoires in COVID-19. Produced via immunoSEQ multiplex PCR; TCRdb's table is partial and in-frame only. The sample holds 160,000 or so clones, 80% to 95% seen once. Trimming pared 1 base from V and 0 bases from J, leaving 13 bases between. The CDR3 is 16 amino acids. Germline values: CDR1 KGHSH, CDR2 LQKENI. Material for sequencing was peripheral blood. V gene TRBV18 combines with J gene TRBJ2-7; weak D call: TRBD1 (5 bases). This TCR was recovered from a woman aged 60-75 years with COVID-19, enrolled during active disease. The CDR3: CASSPQVRTSSYEQYF. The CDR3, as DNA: TGTGCCAGCTCACCACAAGTCCGGACATCCTCCTACGAGCAGTACTTC.